The source of this TCR beta chain is a study of cytomegalovirus exposure and HLA in healthy donors. The V and J ends lost 3 bases and 4 bases, in that order; junction bases with no gene match: 2. Germline CDR1 SGHTA, CDR2 FQGTGA. There are 15 residues in the CDR3. This PCR relied on a set of 60 Vbeta primers and 13 Jbeta primers. The repertoire was sequenced with immunoSEQ multiplex PCR; TCRdb's copy has only in-frame clones and lacks some. This sample has under 200,000 clones, with about 88% found just once. This TCR was recovered from a woman in her 30s in good health and CMV-seronegative. The sample taken for sequencing was PBMCs. The chain links TRBV7-3 to TRBJ2-2; 10 positions agree with TRBD1. CDR3 loop: CASSLDRGFTGELFF. Here the CDR3 DNA reads TGTGCCAGCAGCTTGGACAGGGGGTTCACCGGGGAGCTGTTTTTT.